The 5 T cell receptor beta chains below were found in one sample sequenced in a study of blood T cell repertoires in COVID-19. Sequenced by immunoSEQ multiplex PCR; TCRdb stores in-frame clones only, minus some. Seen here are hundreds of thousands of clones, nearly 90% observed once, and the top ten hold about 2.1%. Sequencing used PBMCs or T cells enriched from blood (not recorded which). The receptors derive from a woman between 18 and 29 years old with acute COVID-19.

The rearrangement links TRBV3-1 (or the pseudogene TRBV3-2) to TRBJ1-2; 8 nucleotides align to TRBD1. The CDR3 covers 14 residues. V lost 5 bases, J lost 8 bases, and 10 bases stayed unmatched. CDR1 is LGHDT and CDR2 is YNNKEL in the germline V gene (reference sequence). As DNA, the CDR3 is TGTGCCAGCAGCTTCGACAGGGGAGGAGGAGGCTACACCTTC. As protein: CASSFDRGGGGYTF.

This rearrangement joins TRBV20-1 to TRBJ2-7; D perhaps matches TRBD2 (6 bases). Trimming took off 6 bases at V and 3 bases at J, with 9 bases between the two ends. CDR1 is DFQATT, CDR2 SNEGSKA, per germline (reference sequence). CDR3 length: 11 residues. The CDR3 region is CSARRDYEQYF. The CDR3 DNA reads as TGCAGTGCCCGGAGGGACTACGAGCAGTACTTC.

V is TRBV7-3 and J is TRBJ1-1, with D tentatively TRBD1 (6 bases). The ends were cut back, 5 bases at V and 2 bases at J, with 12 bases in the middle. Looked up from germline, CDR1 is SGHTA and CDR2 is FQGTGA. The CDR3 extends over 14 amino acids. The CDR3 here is CASSVGGKNTEAFF. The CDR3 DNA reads TGTGCCAGCAGCGTAGGGGGAAAAAACACTGAAGCTTTCTTT.

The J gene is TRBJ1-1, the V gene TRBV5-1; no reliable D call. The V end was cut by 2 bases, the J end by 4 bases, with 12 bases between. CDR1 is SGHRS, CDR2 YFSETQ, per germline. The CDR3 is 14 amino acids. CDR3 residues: CASSLDAVGTEAFF. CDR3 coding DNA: TGCGCCAGCAGCTTAGACGCGGTGGGCACTGAAGCTTTCTTT.

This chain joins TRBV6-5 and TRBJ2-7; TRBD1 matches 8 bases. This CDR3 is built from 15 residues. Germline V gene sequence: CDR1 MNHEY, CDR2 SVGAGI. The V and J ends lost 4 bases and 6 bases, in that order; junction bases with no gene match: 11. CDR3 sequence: CASSSADRVGLEQYF. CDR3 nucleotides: TGTGCCAGCAGTTCCGCGGACAGGGTCGGTCTCGAGCAGTACTTC.